At least ten counts were recorded for the clone carrying this TCR beta chain. The antigen is not known. Researchers amplified the TCR beta CDR3 regions from RNA transcripts. In the first-round RT-PCR of the TCR CDR3, the HTBI primer set was used. TCRdb independently ran MiXCR on the multiplex PCR reads; one entry per CDR3 protein. The table lists around 400,000 distinct CDR3 sequences, about 13% of them singletons. The CDR3 runs 14 residues. Germline lookup yields CDR1 PRHDT and CDR2 FYEKMQ (reference sequence). Trimming removed 10 bases at V and 2 bases at J, with 15 bases between. This entry comes from a study of T cells in Graves' hyperthyroidism and ophthalmopathy. As for the study in general: Any treatment followed the collection of peripheral blood at initial diagnosis. Study-wide points: A model of 13 V-J features distinguished ophthalmopathy from stable hyperthyroidism.

The sequence came from a woman under 30 with Graves' hyperthyroidism. The material sequenced was blood. V gene TRBV13 combines with J gene TRBJ1-3; no definite D call. The CDR3 bases are TGTGCCACGAAACGACGGATGGCTGGAAACACCATATATTTT. It translates to CATKRRMAGNTIYF.